This passage covers 12 T cell receptor beta chains from one sample sequenced in a study of shared clonotypes between healthy human individuals. TCRdb's copy holds only in-frame clones and misses some; the assay was immunoSEQ multiplex PCR. The repertoire includes over 700,000 clones, around 77% of them detected once, and more than 1.5% sits in the top ten. Sequences were obtained from memory CD4+ T cells sorted from blood. Sample subset: CD45RA-negative fraction. The receptors come from a woman in her twenties or thirties in good health.

Comment on this clone: This CDR3 is also generated by other DNA sequences in the sample. The chain combines TRBV7-9 with TRBJ2-7; 8 nucleotides align to TRBD1. With V trimmed by 5 bases and J by 2 bases, 5 bases remained unmatched. The germline V gene encodes CDR1 SEHNR and CDR2 FQNEAQ (reference sequence). The CDR3 runs 14 residues. CDR3: CASSPTGGTYEQYF. The CDR3 DNA reads TGTGCCAGCAGCCCCACAGGGGGAACCTACGAGCAGTACTTC.

This clone has more than one count but fewer than ten. The chain uses TRBV14 and TRBJ1-2, with no clear D. This CDR3 spans 13 amino acids. The V gene lost 0 bases and the J gene lost 5 bases, with 7 bases spanning the gap. From germline, CDR1 is SGHDN and CDR2 FVKESK. The CDR3 sequence is CASSQDSTYGYTF. The CDR3 bases are TGTGCCAGCAGCCAAGACTCGACTTATGGCTACACCTTC. The full variable domain, completed using reference TRBV14 and TRBJ1-2, is EAGVTQFPSHSVIEKGQTVTLRCDPISGHDNLYWYRRVMGKEIKFLLHFVKESKQDESGMPNNRFLAERTGGTYSTLKVQPAELEDSGVYFCASSQDSTYGYTFGSGTRLTVV.

The CDR3 DNA sequence: TGTGCCAGCAGCAAAGCGGAGGAGGAGATTCCATACGAGCAGTACTTC. This gives the protein CASSKAEEEIPYEQYF. The rearrangement joins TRBV21-1 to TRBJ2-7; the table's D gene call, TRBD2, was not cross checked with the DNA. TRBV21-1 is marked as a pseudogene. The CDR3 totals 16 residues.

The chain couples TRBV12-1 to TRBJ1-1. TRBV12-1 represents a pseudogene. The CDR3 length is 14 residues. The CDR3 is CASSSRGHGTEAFF. As DNA, the CDR3 is TGTGCCAGCAGTAGCCGGGGGCATGGGACTGAAGCTTTCTTT.

This clone has just one count. The gene calls are TRBV5-4 and TRBJ1-4; D is undetermined. V gave up 10 bases and J gave up 0 bases, with 7 bases separating them. CDR1 and CDR2 (germline): SGHNT, YYREEE (reference sequence). The CDR3 is made up of 12 amino acids. For the CDR3, the DNA is TGTGCCCTCGGCGCAACTAATGAAAAACTGTTTTTT. It yields the protein CALGATNEKLFF.

As DNA, the CDR3 is TGTGCCAGCAGTTTTTCCCAGGGAAGGGGGGAGCCCCAGCATTTT. Translating it yields CASSFSQGRGEPQHF. The chain couples TRBV28 to TRBJ1-5; D is perhaps TRBD1 (6 bases). Trimming took 3 bases from V and 8 from J, leaving 17 bases between them. CDR1 and CDR2 from the germline V gene are MDHEN and SYDVKM. The CDR3 sequence is 15 residues long. Complete variable domain (other parts from reference TRBV28 and TRBJ1-5): DVKVTQSSRYLVKRTGEKVFLECVQDMDHENMFWYRQDPGLGLRLIYFSYDVKMKEKGDIPEGYSVSREKKERFSLILESASTNQTSMYLCASSFSQGRGEPQHFGDGTRLSIL.

This sequence joins TRBV28 and TRBJ2-7, with 7 positions matching TRBD1. With 8 bases clipped from V and 2 bases from J, the junction kept 9 bases outside the gene matches. The CDR3 loop spans 14 amino acids. Germline assignment: CDR1 MDHEN and CDR2 SYDVKM. The CDR3: CASQPGQPPYEQYF. For the CDR3, the DNA is TGTGCCAGCCAACCGGGACAGCCACCCTACGAGCAGTACTTC.

This clone was observed a single time. The chain carries TRBV2 and TRBJ1-3; D remains unclear. V shed 8 bases and J shed 0 bases, with 8 bases lying between them. Germline V gene lookup returns CDR1 SNHLY and CDR2 FYNNEI. The CDR3 extends over 13 amino acids. This chain's CDR3 is CASGWSSGNTIYF. The DNA of the CDR3 is TGTGCCAGCGGATGGAGCTCTGGAAACACCATATATTTT.

The V and J genes are TRBV27 and TRBJ2-1, with 9 nucleotides matching TRBD2. Germline CDR1 reads MNHEY; CDR2 reads SMNVEV (reference sequence). Trimming removed 3 bases from V and 6 bases from J; junction bases left unmatched: 15. This CDR3 is 18 amino acids long. The CDR3 protein is CASSLPSGDSVGLNEQFF. CDR3 in DNA: TGTGCCAGCAGTTTGCCTAGCGGGGACTCCGTGGGGCTCAATGAGCAGTTCTTC.

The chain uses TRBV7-2 and TRBJ1-5; possible D gene TRBD1, 5 bases. Trimming cost V 6 bases and J 6 bases, with 12 bases left between them. CDR1 is SGHTA, CDR2 FQGNSA, per germline. This CDR3 region has 13 residues. CDR3 sequence: CASSRGVGQPQHF. CDR3 coding DNA: TGTGCCAGCAGTCGAGGGGTAGGTCAGCCCCAGCATTTT.

The chain has TRBV5-6 and TRBJ2-3; TRBD1 aligns across 8 bases. J gave up 4 bases and V 4 bases, and 8 bases lay outside the gene matches. In germline, CDR1 is SGHDT, CDR2 YYEEEE. CDR3 length equals 15 residues. The CDR3 is CASSRRTGWADTQYF. Here the CDR3 DNA reads TGTGCCAGCAGCCGACGGACAGGGTGGGCAGATACGCAGTATTTT.

The chain joins TRBV11-3 to TRBJ2-3; 7 bases map to TRBD2. Germline values: CDR1 SGHNT, CDR2 YENEEA. J lost 4 bases, V lost 4 bases, and 11 bases had no gene match. The CDR3 runs to 16 residues. As DNA, the CDR3 is TGTGCCAGCAGCTCCGGTGGCGGCGGGAGTGCAGATACGCAGTATTTT. Translation: CASSSGGGGSADTQYF.